These 16 T cell receptor beta chains originate from one sample sequenced in a study of shared clonotypes between healthy human individuals. Only in-frame clones appear in the TCRdb table, and some are missing; sequencing was by immunoSEQ multiplex PCR. The data hold under 850,000 clones, with approximately 72% observed a single time. The specimen sequenced was memory CD4+ T cells sorted from blood. As for subset: CD45RA-negative fraction. The receptor source for this set is a woman aged 25 to 39 in good health.

CDR3 loop: CSVGGTSGRALNNEQFF. DNA of the CDR3: TGCAGCGTGGGAGGGACTAGCGGGAGGGCCTTGAACAATGAGCAGTTCTTC. The J gene is TRBJ2-1, the V gene TRBV29-1, with TRBD2 matching over 16 bases. Trimming took 6 bases from V and 5 from J; bases not matched to a gene: 10. Germline CDR1 is SQVTM and CDR2 is ANQGSEA. The CDR3 length is 17 residues.

This clone has at least ten counts. The chain employs TRBV10-1 and TRBJ2-7; 11 nucleotides agree with TRBD2. This CDR3 is built from 14 residues. The V gene's germline CDR1 is WNHNN and CDR2 SYGVQD (reference sequence). V gave up 2 bases and J gave up 6 bases; unmatched junction bases: 3. This CDR3 is CASSEVAGGTEQYF. For the CDR3, the DNA is TGCGCCAGCAGTGAGGTAGCGGGAGGGACCGAGCAGTACTTC.

This rearrangement joins TRBV28 to TRBJ2-5; 9 bases match TRBD2. Germline CDR1 MDHEN, CDR2 SYDVKM. The CDR3 length is 17 residues. The trim removed 5 bases at V and 6 bases at J, leaving 16 bases unmatched. As DNA, the CDR3 is TGTGCCAGCAGTCCGGGGGGGGCTGCGGGAGGGCCCCAGACCCAGTACTTC. Translated, it gives CASSPGGAAGGPQTQYF.

The chain carries TRBV9 and TRBJ2-3; possibly TRBD1 or TRBD2 for D (5 bases each). Germline lookup yields CDR1 SGDLS and CDR2 YYNGEE. This CDR3 contains 13 residues. V lost 8 bases and J 4 bases, leaving 14 bases between the germline ends. This chain's CDR3 is CARRGAGADTQYF. CDR3 nucleotides: TGTGCCAGGAGGGGAGCCGGGGCAGATACGCAGTATTTT. Supplemented by reference TRBV9 and TRBJ2-3, the full variable domain reads DSGVTQTPKHLITATGQRVTLRCSPRSGDLSVYWYQQSLDQGLQFLIQYYNGEERAKGNILERFSAQQFPDLHSELNLSSLELGDSALYFCARRGAGADTQYFGPGTRLTVL.

This clone was recorded only once. V gene TRBV18 combines with J gene TRBJ1-2, with D unclear. CDR3 length: 14 residues. Trimming removed 6 bases at V and 4 bases at J, with 15 bases between. Germline V gives CDR1 KGHSH, CDR2 LQKENI. This CDR3 reads CASSPRETGYGYTF. In nucleotides, the CDR3 is TGTGCCAGCTCCCCGCGAGAAACCGGCTATGGCTACACCTTC.

The V and J genes are TRBV6-6 and TRBJ2-3, with D unclear. The germline CDR1 and CDR2 sequences are MNHNY and SVGAGI (reference sequence). V was pared by 6 bases and J by 1 base, with 14 bases between. The CDR3 totals 15 residues. The DNA for the CDR3 is TGTGCCAGCAGCCCTCCTCCGGGTGGCACAGATACGCAGTATTTT. It yields the protein CASSPPPGGTDTQYF.

This chain connects TRBV2 to TRBJ2-3; 9 bases match TRBD1. This CDR3 is built from 15 residues. With 6 bases clipped from V and 3 bases from J, the junction kept 7 bases outside the gene matches. Germline values: CDR1 SNHLY, CDR2 FYNNEI. The CDR3 nucleotides read TGTGCCAGCAGGGGGACACAGGGGGCGACAGATACGCAGTATTTT. Translating it yields CASRGTQGATDTQYF.

The chain uses TRBV18 and TRBJ2-5; 10 positions agree with TRBD2. Germline V lookup: CDR1 KGHSH, CDR2 LQKENI. This CDR3 has 15 residues. Trimming took 6 bases from V and 2 from J; bases not matched to a gene: 6. CDR3 in DNA: TGTGCCAGCTCCCCCGGACTAGCGGAACAAGAGACCCAGTACTTC. Amino acid sequence: CASSPGLAEQETQYF.

The chain employs TRBV5-8 and TRBJ2-3, with a tentative D call TRBD2 (6 bases). Trimming took 2 bases from V and 0 from J, leaving 10 bases between them. CDR3 length: 15 residues. CDR1 is SGHTS and CDR2 is YDEGEE in the germline V gene. CDR3 sequence reads: CASSLSGVSTDTQYF. In DNA, the CDR3 is TGTGCCAGCAGCTTATCGGGGGTCAGCACAGATACGCAGTATTTT.

The rearrangement links TRBV7-2 to TRBJ2-5, with 8 bases that match TRBD1. This CDR3 contains 14 residues. V lost 5 bases to trimming and J lost 5 bases; unmatched junction nucleotides: 7. The germline V gene has CDR1 SGHTA and CDR2 FQGNSA. The CDR3 here is CASSSGQGTETQYF. CDR3 nucleotides: TGTGCCAGCAGCAGCGGACAGGGTACGGAGACCCAGTACTTC.

The genes are TRBV6-6 and TRBJ2-5, with 7 bases fitting TRBD2. The CDR3 loop spans 16 amino acids. V lost 1 base, J lost 1 base, and 6 bases stayed unmatched. CDR1 MNHNY and CDR2 SVGAGI come from the germline V gene (reference sequence). CDR3 sequence (DNA): TGTGCCAGCAGTTACTGGAGGACTAGAAGCCAAGAGACCCAGTACTTC. Translating it yields CASSYWRTRSQETQYF.

V is TRBV4-2 and J is TRBJ2-2; maybe TRBD2 (5 bases). CDR3 length: 16 amino acids. Germline values: CDR1 LGHNA, CDR2 YNFKEQ. With 5 bases removed from V and 4 bases from J, the gap between germline ends came to 17 bases. Written as DNA, the CDR3 is TGTGCCAGCAGCGTCCGACCTGCGGCGGGCACCGGGGAGCTGTTTTTT. The encoded protein is CASSVRPAAGTGELFF.

This chain uses TRBV28 with TRBJ1-5; D ambiguous. Germline V CDR1 and CDR2: MDHEN, SYDVKM. Between the trimmed V and J ends, which lost 3 bases and 2 bases, there was a span of 11 bases. This CDR3 is 15 amino acids long. The CDR3 DNA follows: TGTGCCAGCAGTTTTAGTACCCGGGGCAATCAGCCCCAGCATTTT. This translates into CASSFSTRGNQPQHF.

The rearrangement joins TRBV29-1 to TRBJ2-3, with 7 positions matching TRBD1. Germline CDR1 SQVTM, CDR2 ANQGSEA. After removal of 2 bases from V and 1 base from J, the junction contained 6 bases not matched to a gene. The CDR3 runs to 15 residues. The CDR3 here is CSVERGRLGTDTQYF. The CDR3 DNA is TGCAGCGTTGAAAGGGGGCGGTTAGGCACAGATACGCAGTATTTT.

There are a few counts of this clone. The CDR3 here is CASSQNLVTVTEAFF. Written as DNA, the CDR3 is TGTGCCAGCAGCCAAAATCTGGTGACGGTCACTGAAGCTTTCTTT. V usage is TRBV7-2 and J usage is TRBJ1-1; D remains unclear. V lost 5 bases and J lost 4, with 17 bases in between. Germline loops: CDR1 SGHTA, CDR2 FQGNSA. The CDR3 has 15 amino acids.

The V and J genes are TRBV2 and TRBJ2-7, with TRBD2 identical over 8 bases. V lost 8 bases, J lost 6 bases, and 12 bases stayed unmatched. From germline, CDR1 is SNHLY and CDR2 FYNNEI. This CDR3 comprises 14 residues. The CDR3 bases are TGTGCCAGCCTGAGCGGGAGTAGAGGTAGCGAGCAGTACTTC. Protein: CASLSGSRGSEQYF.